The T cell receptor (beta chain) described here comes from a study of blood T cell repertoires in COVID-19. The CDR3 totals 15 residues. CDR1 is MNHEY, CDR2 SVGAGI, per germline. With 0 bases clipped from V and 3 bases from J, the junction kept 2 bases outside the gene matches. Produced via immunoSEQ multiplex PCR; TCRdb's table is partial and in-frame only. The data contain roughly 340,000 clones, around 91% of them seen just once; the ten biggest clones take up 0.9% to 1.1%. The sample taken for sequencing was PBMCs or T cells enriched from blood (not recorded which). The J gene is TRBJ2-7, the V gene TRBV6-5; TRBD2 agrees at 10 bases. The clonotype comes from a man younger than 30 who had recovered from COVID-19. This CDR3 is CASSYSLAGSYEQYF. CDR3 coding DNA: TGTGCCAGCAGTTACTCACTAGCGGGAAGCTACGAGCAGTACTTC.